These 11 T cell receptor beta chains came from one sample sequenced in a study of blood T cell repertoires in COVID-19. Generated by immunoSEQ multiplex PCR, the TCRdb table keeps only in-frame clones and is missing some. The sample contains about half a million clones, 70% to 90% of which appear only once. The specimen was peripheral blood. The receptor set was obtained from a human donor in a cohort sampled during active COVID-19.

This clone was seen just once. The V gene is TRBV2, the J gene TRBJ2-7; perhaps TRBD1 as D (6 bases). Germline assignment: CDR1 SNHLY and CDR2 FYNNEI. Between the trimmed V and J ends, which lost 6 bases and 2 bases, there was a span of 14 bases. The CDR3 extends over 14 amino acids. The CDR3 nucleotides are TGTGCCAGCAGCATAGTACAGGGCGCCTACGAGCAGTACTTC. This translates into CASSIVQGAYEQYF.

The CDR3 bases are TGTGCCAGCAGAAATTGGACAGAATACTACGAGCAGTACTTC. It encodes CASRNWTEYYEQYF. V and J are TRBV6-5 and TRBJ2-7; perhaps TRBD1 as D (6 bases). V lost 6 bases to trimming and J lost 3 bases, with 15 bases between them. Germline V lookup: CDR1 MNHEY, CDR2 SVGAGI. This CDR3 has 14 amino acids.

The CDR3 coding sequence is TGTGCCAGCAGCCTAAAGATTTCAACTAATGAAAAACTGTTTTTT. This sequence encodes CASSLKISTNEKLFF. This sequence joins TRBV11-2 and TRBJ1-4, with D unresolved. Between the trimmed V and J ends, which lost 5 bases and 0 bases, there was a span of 10 bases. CDR1 is SGHAT, CDR2 FQNNGV, per germline. The CDR3 contains 15 residues.

This clone was detected once. The V call is TRBV13, the J call TRBJ2-5, with D uncertain. In germline, CDR1 is PRHDT, CDR2 FYEKMQ (reference sequence). Trimming took off 3 bases at V and 5 bases at J, with 10 bases between the two ends. The CDR3 runs to 13 residues. CDR3 amino acids: CASSFHFRETQYF. In nucleotides, the CDR3 is TGTGCCAGCAGCTTCCATTTTCGGGAGACCCAGTACTTC.

The table lists this clone with a few counts. V and J are TRBV2 and TRBJ1-1; possible D gene TRBD1, 5 bases. The CDR3 spans 17 residues. CDR1 is SNHLY, CDR2 FYNNEI, per germline. Trimming left V 4 bases short and J 1 base short, with 19 bases between. The CDR3 sequence is CASSAGPDSTTNTEAFF. The CDR3 DNA is TGTGCCAGCAGTGCCGGGCCCGACAGTACCACGAACACTGAAGCTTTCTTT.

The rearrangement links TRBV5-1 to TRBJ1-2; TRBD1 matches at 7 bases. The V segment lost 0 bases and the J segment 2 bases; nucleotides outside the gene matches: 7. CDR3 length: 16 residues. Germline V gene lookup returns CDR1 SGHRS and CDR2 YFSETQ. DNA of the CDR3: TGCGCCAGCAGCTTGGCCTCGGCAGGGGGGAACTATGGCTACACCTTC. Protein sequence: CASSLASAGGNYGYTF.

This clone has only one observation. The rearrangement joins TRBV5-1 to TRBJ2-1; D may be TRBD2 (6 bases). This CDR3 region has 13 residues. With 1 base removed from V and 8 bases from J, the gap between germline ends came to 10 bases. Per the germline V gene, CDR1 is SGHRS and CDR2 is YFSETQ. CDR3 nucleotide sequence: TGCGCCAGCAGCTTGCTCCGGAGGGATGAGCAGTTCTTC. Translation: CASSLLRRDEQFF. The variable domain in full, completed from reference TRBV5-1 and TRBJ2-1, reads KAGVTQTPRYLIKTRGQQVTLSCSPISGHRSVSWYQQTPGQGLQFLFEYFSETQRNKGNFPGRFSGRQFSNSRSEMNVSTLELGDSALYLCASSLLRRDEQFFGPGTRLTVL.

This clone was counted only a few times. The chain combines TRBV2 with TRBJ1-3, with 10 bases matching TRBD1. The germline gives CDR1 SNHLY, CDR2 FYNNEI. V shed 6 bases, J shed 4 bases, and the junction held 6 bases outside the gene matches. The CDR3 consists of 15 residues. As DNA, the CDR3 is TGTGCCAGCAGCCAAGGGACAGGGGACGGAAACACCATATATTTT. Translating it yields CASSQGTGDGNTIYF.

The chain recombines TRBV18 with TRBJ2-3; 9 nucleotides agree with TRBD1. CDR1 and CDR2 from the germline V gene are KGHSH and LQKENI. V shed 3 bases and J 4 bases; nucleotides not matched to a gene: 8. The CDR3 extends over 16 amino acids. CDR3 bases: TGTGCCAGCTCACCGGGACAGGGTCTGGTTGCAGATACGCAGTATTTT. Encoded protein: CASSPGQGLVADTQYF. Together with reference TRBV18 and TRBJ2-3, the CDR3 gives the full variable domain: NAGVMQNPRHLVRRRGQEARLRCSPMKGHSHVYWYRQLPEEGLKFMVYLQKENIIDESGMPKERFSAEFPKEGPSILRIQQVVRGDSAAYFCASSPGQGLVADTQYFGPGTRLTVL.

V is TRBV7-9 and J is TRBJ2-5; D is perhaps TRBD2 (5 bases). With 1 base removed from V and 5 bases from J, the gap between germline ends came to 14 bases. Germline CDR1 SEHNR, CDR2 FQNEAQ (reference sequence). This CDR3 is built from 15 residues. The CDR3 nucleotides are TGTGCCAGCAGCTTAGGTACCGGACTGAAGGAGACCCAGTACTTC. Translation: CASSLGTGLKETQYF.

The chain is built from TRBV6-6 and TRBJ2-1; 14 nucleotides match TRBD2. The J segment lost 7 bases and the V segment lost 6 bases, leaving 5 bases of the junction unmatched. The germline CDR1 and CDR2 sequences are MNHNY and SVGAGI (reference sequence). The CDR3 spans 15 residues. CDR3 DNA: TGTGCCAGCAGCCCGGGACTAGCGGGAGATAATGAGCAGTTCTTC. Translation: CASSPGLAGDNEQFF.